This TCR beta chain is from a study of shared clonotypes between healthy human individuals. The repertoire was sequenced with immunoSEQ multiplex PCR; TCRdb's copy has only in-frame clones and lacks some. The data contain over a million clones, more than 95% of them singletons. Note on this clone: The antigen is undetermined.

CDR3 length: 15 amino acids. Germline V gene lookup returns CDR1 PRHDT and CDR2 FYEKMQ (reference sequence). V dropped 5 bases and J dropped 7; count of bases not matched to a gene: 11. CD4+ cells were split into CD45RA+ naive and CD45RA-negative memory subsets. Study-level findings and limits: The naive CD4 repertoires of a few donors were compared, and approximately 5.3% of clonotypes were shared. Shared clonotypes across all four donors exceeded non-shared ones in generation probability. Expectations were that clonotype sharing among donors would be affected by sequencing depth.

Material for sequencing was naive CD4+ T cells sorted from blood. As for subset: CD45RA+ positively selected. The J gene is TRBJ2-5, the V gene TRBV13; 9 positions agree with TRBD2. This clonotype originated in a man aged 25 to 40 in good health. CDR3 sequence reads: CASSISGTSLVTQYF. For the CDR3, the DNA is TGTGCCAGCAGCATCTCCGGGACTAGCCTGGTGACCCAGTACTTC. Full variable domain (remainder filled in from reference TRBV13 and TRBJ2-5): AAGVIQSPRHLIKEKRETATLKCYPIPRHDTVYWYQQGPGQDPQFLISFYEKMQSDKGSIPDRFSAQQFSDYHSELNMSSLELGDSALYFCASSISGTSLVTQYFGPGTRLLVL.